This TCR beta chain was obtained from a study of OX40 agonist ivuxolimab in advanced cancers. The method was immunoSEQ multiplex PCR; TCRdb's version includes in-frame clones alone and lacks a portion of them. The repertoire holds fewer than 90,000 clones, more than 85% seen once, with over 2% in the top ten. The source of this sequence is an adult with an advanced solid tumor such as melanoma, head and neck, liver or kidney cancer. This specimen consisted of CD4+ or CD8+ T cells sorted from blood, obtained in a trial of the OX40 agonist ivuxolimab.

In nucleotides, the CDR3 is TGCGCCAGCAGCCCTGCAGGGGACACTGAAGCTTTCTTT. Translating it yields CASSPAGDTEAFF. The gene calls are TRBV5-1 and TRBJ1-1; possibly TRBD1 for D (6 bases). Between the trimmed V and J ends, which lost 4 bases and 3 bases, there was a span of 10 bases. The germline V gene encodes CDR1 SGHRS and CDR2 YFSETQ. The CDR3 covers 13 residues.